These 14 T cell receptor beta chains were all obtained from the same sample, sequenced in a study of blood T cell repertoires in COVID-19. Data came from immunoSEQ multiplex PCR; TCRdb stores just in-frame clones and leaves some out. The table shows approximately 350,000 clones, with about 88% occurring only once. The sequencing input was peripheral blood. The source of these receptors is a woman in her seventies with COVID-19, enrolled during active disease.

The gene calls are TRBV4-3 and TRBJ2-1; the match to TRBD2 covers 11 bases. Losses at the gene ends were 4 bases for V and 4 bases for J; bases not matched to a gene: 0. The CDR3 is 14 amino acids. Germline V gene data show CDR1 as LGHNA and CDR2 as YSLEER. In DNA form, the CDR3 reads TGCGCCAGCAGCCTAGCGGGGGGGTACAATGAGCAGTTCTTC. Amino acid sequence: CASSLAGGYNEQFF.

J is TRBJ2-7 and V is TRBV28, with D hard to call. The CDR3 extends over 13 amino acids. V was pared by 10 bases and J by 3 bases, with 16 bases between. Germline-derived CDR1 and CDR2 are MDHEN and SYDVKM. DNA of the CDR3: TGTGCCATCCTAAGGAGATCTTTCTACGAGCAGTACTTC. The encoded protein is CAILRRSFYEQYF.

The CDR3 loop reads CASSRDTLGETQYF. The DNA for the CDR3 is TGTGCCAGCAGCAGGGACACCCTAGGGGAGACCCAGTACTTC. The V gene is TRBV21-1, the J gene TRBJ2-5; the table calls TRBD1, which could not be checked here. TRBV21-1 is flagged as a pseudogene. The CDR3 contains 14 residues.

This clone was detected only once. The chain employs TRBV9 and TRBJ1-1; the match to TRBD1 covers 8 bases. The J segment lost 4 bases and the V segment lost 3 bases, leaving 11 bases of the junction unmatched. CDR1 is SGDLS and CDR2 is YYNGEE in the germline V gene. The CDR3 has 16 residues. CDR3 protein: CASSDLMDRESTEAFF. The CDR3 nucleotides read TGTGCCAGCAGCGACTTGATGGACAGGGAAAGCACTGAAGCTTTCTTT.

In this sample, this clone turned up many times. This chain uses TRBV27 with TRBJ1-2; 10 bases are shared with TRBD1. The CDR3 consists of 15 residues. J gave up 9 bases and V 5 bases, and 12 bases lay outside the gene matches. Germline V lookup: CDR1 MNHEY, CDR2 SMNVEV (reference sequence). The CDR3 bases are TGTGCCAGCAGTCCCCGCGGGACAGGGGAAATTAGCTACACCTTC. Translated: CASSPRGTGEISYTF.

The chain employs TRBV9 and TRBJ2-2; D not resolved. The germline V and J ends were trimmed by 0 bases and 5 bases, with 5 bases remaining between them. Germline CDR1 and CDR2: SGDLS and YYNGEE. The CDR3 is 13 residues long. As DNA, the CDR3 is TGTGCCAGCAGCGTAGTCATGACCGGGGAGCTGTTTTTT. Protein: CASSVVMTGELFF.

The chain links TRBV5-1 to TRBJ2-7, with a possible D match to TRBD2 (6 bases). This CDR3 has 14 residues. From germline, CDR1 is SGHRS and CDR2 YFSETQ. V was shortened by 7 bases and J by 4 bases, with 18 bases between the two germline ends. CDR3 sequence reads: CASPPGTFTYEQYF. The CDR3 DNA is TGCGCCAGCCCCCCCGGGACTTTCACTTACGAGCAGTACTTC.

The chain is built from TRBV7-2 and TRBJ1-2; maybe TRBD1 (6 bases). CDR3 length: 15 residues. Germline V gene data show CDR1 as SGHTA and CDR2 as FQGNSA. V lost 6 bases and J 4 bases, leaving 18 bases between the germline ends. The CDR3 region is CASSLFTGRTYGYTF. The CDR3 DNA sequence: TGTGCCAGCAGTTTATTTACAGGGAGAACCTATGGCTACACCTTC.

The chain combines TRBV20-1 with TRBJ1-5; 9 positions match TRBD1. Trimming cost V 3 bases and J 5 bases; bases outside gene matches: 2. The CDR3 spans 13 residues. Germline V gene sequence: CDR1 DFQATT, CDR2 SNEGSKA (reference sequence). The CDR3 protein is CSASRTGDQPQHF. The CDR3 DNA follows: TGCAGTGCTAGTAGGACAGGGGATCAGCCCCAGCATTTT.

This sequence joins TRBV28 and TRBJ1-1; D is unclear. From germline, CDR1 is MDHEN and CDR2 SYDVKM. The V end lost 8 bases, the J end lost 4 bases, and 11 bases lay between the germline ends. This CDR3 has 12 amino acids. CDR3 sequence: CASYSLGTEAFF. The CDR3 DNA sequence: TGTGCCAGCTATAGCCTAGGCACTGAAGCTTTCTTT.

This chain uses TRBV24-1 with TRBJ1-2; D possibly corresponds to TRBD1 (5 bases). The V gene's germline CDR1 is KGHDR and CDR2 SFDVKD. V lost 3 bases, J lost 8 bases, and 12 bases lay in between. The CDR3 loop spans 13 amino acids. The CDR3 protein is CATSDRRVGGYTF. In DNA, the CDR3 is TGTGCCACCAGTGATCGCAGGGTCGGCGGCTACACCTTC.

The CDR3 loop reads CASSGDRLAPAHEAFF. As DNA, the CDR3 is TGTGCCAGCAGCGGGGACAGGTTAGCGCCGGCGCATGAAGCTTTCTTT. The chain uses TRBV9 and TRBJ1-1; 8 nucleotides line up with TRBD1. This CDR3 region has 16 residues. CDR1 and CDR2 from the germline V gene are SGDLS and YYNGEE. Germline trimming cut 3 bases from V and 7 bases from J; bases unmatched to any gene: 14. Supplemented by reference TRBV9 and TRBJ1-1, the full variable domain reads DSGVTQTPKHLITATGQRVTLRCSPRSGDLSVYWYQQSLDQGLQFLIQYYNGEERAKGNILERFSAQQFPDLHSELNLSSLELGDSALYFCASSGDRLAPAHEAFFGQGTRLTVV.

The V and J genes are TRBV5-1 and TRBJ1-1; D gene uncertain. Germline CDR1 is SGHRS and CDR2 is YFSETQ. The CDR3 contains 13 residues. V lost 0 bases and J lost 6, with 9 bases in between. The CDR3 loop reads CASSLEGAPEAFF. CDR3 coding DNA: TGCGCCAGCAGCTTGGAGGGAGCCCCTGAAGCTTTCTTT.

The chain combines TRBV24-1 with TRBJ2-2, with 9 positions matching TRBD1. This CDR3 region has 16 residues. V gave up 0 bases and J gave up 5 bases; unmatched junction bases: 3. CDR1 is KGHDR and CDR2 is SFDVKD in the germline V gene. This CDR3 is CATSDLGQGRTGELFF. DNA of the CDR3: TGTGCCACCAGTGATTTGGGACAGGGGAGGACCGGGGAGCTGTTTTTT.